This TCR beta chain was sequenced during a study of blood T cell repertoires in COVID-19. Overall study context: Italy, Spain and the United States were the sources of the convalescent and acute COVID-19 samples. The cDNA or gDNA used as material had been derived from T cells, B-cell-depleted T cells, or PBMCs.

Under the authors' procedure: The authors estimated nucleated cell counts from reference gene primer amplification. TCRdb's copy holds only in-frame clones and misses some; the assay was immunoSEQ multiplex PCR. The DNA gave D and trimming, while V, J and clone size come from that table. The sample shows about 280,000 clones, 70% to 90% of them seen only once. J gave up 0 bases and V 5 bases, and 15 bases lay outside the gene matches. This CDR3 has 19 residues. The germline V gene has CDR1 SGHTA and CDR2 FQGNSA. This chain links TRBV7-2 with TRBJ1-5; TRBD1 agrees at 8 bases. The TCR sequence derives from a woman in her twenties or thirties who had recovered from COVID-19. Sequencing was performed on peripheral blood. In DNA form, the CDR3 reads TGTGCCAGCAGCCCCAGAGGACAGGGCCTACGATATAGCAATCAGCCCCAGCATTTT. Amino acids: CASSPRGQGLRYSNQPQHF. Full variable domain (outside the CDR3, taken from reference TRBV7-2 and TRBJ1-5): GAGVSQSPSNKVTEKGKDVELRCDPISGHTALYWYRQSLGQGLEFLIYFQGNSAPDKSGLPSDRFSAERTGGSVSTLTIQRTQQEDSAVYLCASSPRGQGLRYSNQPQHFGDGTRLSIL.